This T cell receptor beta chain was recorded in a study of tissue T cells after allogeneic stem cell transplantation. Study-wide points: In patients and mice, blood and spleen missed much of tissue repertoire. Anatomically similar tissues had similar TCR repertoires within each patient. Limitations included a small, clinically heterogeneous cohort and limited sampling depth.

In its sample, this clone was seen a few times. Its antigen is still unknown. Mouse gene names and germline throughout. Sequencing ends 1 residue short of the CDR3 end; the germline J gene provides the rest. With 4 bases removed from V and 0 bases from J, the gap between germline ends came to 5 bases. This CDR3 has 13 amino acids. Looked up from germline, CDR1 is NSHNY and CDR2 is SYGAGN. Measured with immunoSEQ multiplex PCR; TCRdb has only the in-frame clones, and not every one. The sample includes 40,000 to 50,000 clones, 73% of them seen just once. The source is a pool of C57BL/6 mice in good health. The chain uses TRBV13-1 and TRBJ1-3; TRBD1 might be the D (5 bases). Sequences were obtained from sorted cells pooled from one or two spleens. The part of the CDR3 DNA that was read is TGTGCCAGCAGTCAGGGTTCTGGAAATACGCTCTAT. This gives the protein CASSQGSGNTLY. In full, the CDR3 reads CASSQGSGNTLYF.